The 26 T cell receptor beta chains reported below all come from one sample, sequenced in a study of blood T cell repertoires in COVID-19. Only in-frame clones appear in the TCRdb table, and some are missing; sequencing was by immunoSEQ multiplex PCR. The table includes roughly 200,000 clones, 88% detected once. Sequencing input: peripheral blood. These receptor sequences come from a man in his 70s with acute or convalescent COVID-19.

This chain uses TRBV5-4 with TRBJ1-1, with a tentative D call TRBD1 (6 bases). There are 16 residues in the CDR3. The V end lost 3 bases, the J end lost 2 bases, and 17 bases lay between the germline ends. Germline V gives CDR1 SGHNT, CDR2 YYREEE (reference sequence). CDR3 sequence (DNA): TGTGCCAGCAGCTCTTTTCGTTCGGGACAAAACACTGAAGCTTTCTTT. It translates to CASSSFRSGQNTEAFF.

The chain uses TRBV7-2 and TRBJ2-2; 8 nucleotides match TRBD2. This CDR3 spans 15 amino acids. Germline V gene sequence: CDR1 SGHTA, CDR2 FQGNSA. J was trimmed by 6 bases and V by 3 bases; bases with no gene match: 6. The CDR3: CASSFGGARSGELFF. The DNA for the CDR3 is TGTGCCAGCAGCTTCGGGGGGGCACGCTCCGGGGAGCTGTTTTTT.

Points on this clone: Other DNA sequences of this sample code for an identical CDR3. This chain links TRBV18 with TRBJ2-5, with D tentatively TRBD2 (6 bases). CDR3 length equals 13 residues. The germline V and J ends were trimmed by 2 bases and 2 bases, with 6 bases remaining between them. Looked up from germline, CDR1 is KGHSH and CDR2 is LQKENI. DNA for the CDR3: TGTGCCAGCTCACCAGGGGGGCAAGAGACCCAGTACTTC. Protein product: CASSPGGQETQYF.

J is TRBJ2-2 and V is TRBV7-3; no firm D call. CDR1 SGHTA and CDR2 FQGTGA come from the germline V gene. The V end was cut by 2 bases, the J end by 5 bases, with 12 bases between. There are 15 residues in the CDR3. CDR3 loop: CASSLSSGLTGELFF. The CDR3 DNA reads as TGTGCCAGCAGCTTATCGTCAGGATTGACCGGGGAGCTGTTTTTT.

The rearrangement joins TRBV7-2 to TRBJ1-2; maybe TRBD1 (5 bases). The CDR3 spans 14 residues. Germline V lookup: CDR1 SGHTA, CDR2 FQGNSA. Trimming stripped 0 bases from V and 3 bases from J, with 8 bases between. CDR3 protein: CASSLAEGHYGYTF. CDR3 bases: TGTGCCAGCAGCTTAGCGGAGGGGCACTATGGCTACACCTTC.

The V and J genes are TRBV5-1 and TRBJ2-1; possibly TRBD2 for D (5 bases). Per the germline V gene, CDR1 is SGHRS and CDR2 is YFSETQ. V was trimmed by 0 bases and J by 3 bases, leaving 10 bases between them. The CDR3 covers 15 residues. In DNA, the CDR3 is TGCGCCAGCAGCTTGGAAGCGGAGTTCTACAATGAGCAGTTCTTC. It yields the protein CASSLEAEFYNEQFF.

In its sample, this clone was seen a few times. The rearrangement links TRBV4-3 to TRBJ1-5; the match to TRBD1 covers 7 bases. Losses at the gene ends were 0 bases for V and 0 bases for J; bases not matched to a gene: 8. The CDR3 extends over 18 amino acids. Germline V gene lookup returns CDR1 LGHNA and CDR2 YSLEER. In DNA form, the CDR3 reads TGCGCCAGCAGCCAAGATAGGCAGGGGGTCGGTAGCAATCAGCCCCAGCATTTT. This encodes CASSQDRQGVGSNQPQHF.

The chain recombines TRBV23-1 with TRBJ2-2; 8 positions match TRBD2. TRBV23-1 is sorted into the ORF group, with uncertain function. The ends lost 11 bases at V and 3 bases at J; junction bases unmatched: 8. This CDR3 has 14 residues. Written as DNA, the CDR3 is TGCGCCGGAAGAGCGGGAGATTACACCGGGGAGCTGTTTTTT. It yields the protein CAGRAGDYTGELFF.

The chain uses TRBV10-3 and TRBJ2-1, with TRBD2 identical over 9 bases. V was pared by 4 bases and J by 5 bases, with 3 bases of the junction left unmatched. The CDR3 runs to 14 residues. Per the germline V gene, CDR1 is ENHRY and CDR2 is SYGVKD. The DNA of the CDR3 is TGTGCCATCAGTGCGCTAGCGGGAAACAATGAGCAGTTCTTC. Protein product: CAISALAGNNEQFF.

V and J are TRBV6-5 and TRBJ2-1; TRBD1 is a possible D gene (6 bases). The CDR3 is 13 residues long. The V and J ends lost 6 bases and 5 bases respectively, with 11 bases between them. CDR1 is MNHEY and CDR2 is SVGAGI in the germline V gene. As DNA, the CDR3 is TGTGCCAGCAGGCCGACAGGCGACAATGAGCAGTTCTTC. Its translation: CASRPTGDNEQFF.

The chain has TRBV28 and TRBJ1-3, with TRBD1 matching 9 bases. This CDR3 is 21 amino acids long. CDR1 is MDHEN and CDR2 is SYDVKM in the germline V gene. V lost 2 bases and J lost 10; bases outside the gene matches: 27. The CDR3 region has the DNA TGTGCCAGCAGTTTAGAGGTCCCACCCCCGGGACAGGGATATCCGATGGAGACCATATATTTT. It yields the protein CASSLEVPPPGQGYPMETIYF.

The rearrangement joins TRBV7-9 to TRBJ2-2, with D perhaps TRBD1 (5 bases). Trimming took 5 bases from V and 6 from J, leaving 10 bases between them. The CDR3 loop spans 13 amino acids. CDR1 SEHNR and CDR2 FQNEAQ come from the germline V gene (reference sequence). DNA of the CDR3: TGTGCCAGCAGCAAGGGGCCGGCCGGGGAGCTGTTTTTT. Translation: CASSKGPAGELFF. Filled out from reference TRBV7-9 and TRBJ2-2, the complete variable domain reads DTGVSQNPRHKITKRGQNVTFRCDPISEHNRLYWYRQTLGQGPEFLTYFQNEAQLEKSRLLSDRFSAERPKGSFSTLEIQRTEQGDSAMYLCASSKGPAGELFFGEGSRLTVL.

This chain links TRBV7-2 with TRBJ2-7; D possibly corresponds to TRBD1 (5 bases). CDR1 is SGHTA and CDR2 is FQGNSA in the germline V gene. The CDR3 is 13 residues long. V dropped 1 base and J dropped 5 bases, with 9 bases sitting between them. CDR3 sequence reads: CASSLVPGNEQYF. The CDR3 coding sequence is TGTGCCAGCAGCTTAGTTCCAGGGAACGAGCAGTACTTC. The variable domain in full, with the rest retrieved from reference TRBV7-2 and TRBJ2-7, is GAGVSQSPSNKVTEKGKDVELRCDPISGHTALYWYRQSLGQGLEFLIYFQGNSAPDKSGLPSDRFSAERTGGSVSTLTIQRTQQEDSAVYLCASSLVPGNEQYFGPGTRLTVT.

This clone was recorded only once. This rearrangement joins TRBV18 to TRBJ1-5; D is uncertain. Germline CDR1 reads KGHSH; CDR2 reads LQKENI. There are 16 residues in the CDR3. Trimming pared 3 bases from V and 2 bases from J, leaving 14 bases between. The CDR3 nucleotides read TGTGCCAGCTCACCTGACTCCCCCGGGGGCAATCAGCCCCAGCATTTT. This gives the protein CASSPDSPGGNQPQHF.

The J gene is TRBJ2-5, the V gene TRBV6-1; D call uncertain. The CDR3 is 15 residues long. V gave up 7 bases and J gave up 6 bases, with 21 bases separating them. Germline V gene sequence: CDR1 MNHNS, CDR2 SASEGT. Written as DNA, the CDR3 is TGTGCCAGCACATCCACGGTAGTTGGTTTTAAGACCCAGTACTTC. Its protein product is CASTSTVVGFKTQYF.

The rearrangement uses TRBV6-5 and TRBJ1-6, with TRBD1 matching over 10 bases. Germline CDR1 is MNHEY and CDR2 is SVGAGI. The V segment lost 6 bases and the J segment 4 bases; nucleotides outside the gene matches: 3. The CDR3 extends over 15 amino acids. The CDR3 reads CASRDRGYYNSPLHF. As DNA, the CDR3 is TGTGCCAGCAGGGACAGGGGGTATTATAATTCACCCCTCCACTTT.

This clone was recorded once. The chain is built from TRBV7-2 and TRBJ1-4; weak D call: TRBD1 (5 bases). This CDR3 is 16 amino acids long. Trimming took off 4 bases at V and 3 bases at J, with 15 bases between the two ends. Germline V gene sequence: CDR1 SGHTA, CDR2 FQGNSA. In nucleotides, the CDR3 is TGTGCCAGCAGCTCCCGGGGGGGTAACTCTAATGAAAAACTGTTTTTT. Translated: CASSSRGGNSNEKLFF.

In this sample, this clone turned up a few times. CDR3 DNA: TGTGCCAGCAGTTACGGAGATTTAGGGGAAGACTCTGGAAACACCATATATTTT. Residues: CASSYGDLGEDSGNTIYF. The chain couples TRBV6-2 or TRBV6-3 to TRBJ1-3, with TRBD1 as a possible D gene (5 bases). V dropped 2 bases and J dropped 0 bases, with 17 bases sitting between them. Looked up from germline, CDR1 is MNHEY and CDR2 is SVGEGT. This CDR3 contains 18 residues.

The rearrangement joins TRBV7-2 to TRBJ2-2; 7 bases are a match to TRBD2. The CDR3 runs to 18 residues. V lost 2 bases to trimming and J lost 1 base; unmatched junction nucleotides: 10. Germline V gene sequence: CDR1 SGHTA, CDR2 FQGNSA. The CDR3 DNA sequence: TGTGCCAGCAGCTTATTTTGGGTAGGCGGGAGGAACACCGGGGAGCTGTTTTTT. Encoded protein: CASSLFWVGGRNTGELFF.

The gene calls are TRBV5-1 and TRBJ2-1; 12 bases line up with TRBD2. The CDR3 consists of 21 residues. V lost 3 bases to trimming and J lost 2 bases; unmatched junction nucleotides: 18. The V gene's germline CDR1 is SGHRS and CDR2 YFSETQ. CDR3 DNA sequence: TGCGCCAGCAGCTCAAGACCCCGACTAGCGGGAGCCTATGGCCCCTACAATGAGCAGTTCTTC. Encoded protein: CASSSRPRLAGAYGPYNEQFF.

This clone was counted between two and nine times. V is TRBV19 and J is TRBJ2-2; 8 positions agree with TRBD2. V was clipped by 7 bases and J by 6 bases; unmatched bases: 7. Looked up from germline, CDR1 is LNHDA and CDR2 is SQIVND (reference sequence). The CDR3 has 14 amino acids. The CDR3 loop reads CASMPGLGSGELFF. CDR3 nucleotides: TGTGCCAGTATGCCGGGACTAGGGTCCGGGGAGCTGTTTTTT. Using reference TRBV19 and TRBJ2-2 for the parts outside the CDR3, the full variable domain is DGGITQSPKYLFRKEGQNVTLSCEQNLNHDAMYWYRQDPGQGLRLIYYSQIVNDFQKGDIAEGYSVSREKKESFPLTVTSAQKNPTAFYLCASMPGLGSGELFFGEGSRLTVL.

The chain has TRBV12-3 or TRBV12-4 and TRBJ2-7; tentative D call: TRBD2 (5 bases). This CDR3 is built from 13 residues. The ends were cut back, 3 bases at V and 3 bases at J, with 9 bases in the middle. Here the CDR3 reads CASSFIGVYEQYF. CDR3 bases: TGTGCCAGCAGTTTCATCGGGGTCTACGAGCAGTACTTC.

This clone was seen just once. The V and J genes are TRBV6-1 and TRBJ1-3; D gene ambiguous. This CDR3 is built from 18 residues. V lost 2 bases, J lost 0 bases, and 17 bases lay in between. Germline CDR1 MNHNS, CDR2 SASEGT. CDR3 region: CASSEFSRGSHSGNTIYF. The CDR3 bases are TGTGCCAGCAGTGAATTTTCCCGGGGATCGCACTCTGGAAACACCATATATTTT.

The CDR3 spells CASKTGMNTEAFF. DNA of the CDR3: TGTGCCAGCAAGACAGGTATGAACACTGAAGCTTTCTTT. The genes are TRBV7-2 and TRBJ1-1, with D possibly matching TRBD1 (6 bases). Trimming shortened V by 7 bases and J by 0 bases, and 9 bases separated the two germline ends. CDR3 length: 13 residues. Germline lookup yields CDR1 SGHTA and CDR2 FQGNSA.

This chain links TRBV5-1 with TRBJ2-1; 11 bases align to TRBD2. V lost 4 bases and J lost 0; bases outside the gene matches: 9. This CDR3 comprises 18 residues. Germline CDR1 and CDR2: SGHRS and YFSETQ. CDR3 nucleotides: TGCGCCAGCAGCCCCTTTGGACTAGCGGGTAGCTCCTACAATGAGCAGTTCTTC. It is translated as CASSPFGLAGSSYNEQFF.

The V call is TRBV20-1, the J call TRBJ1-5, with 8 bases fitting TRBD1. Germline assignment: CDR1 DFQATT and CDR2 SNEGSKA (reference sequence). The V gene end was trimmed by 6 bases and the J gene end by 13 bases; junction bases not matched to a gene: 8. This CDR3 contains 11 residues. The CDR3 DNA is TGCAGTGCCCCCACGACAGGGGCACAGCATTTT. Encoded protein: CSAPTTGAQHF.